This T cell receptor beta chain was captured in a study of cytomegalovirus exposure and HLA in healthy donors. The method was immunoSEQ multiplex PCR; TCRdb's version includes in-frame clones alone and lacks a portion of them. The table has fewer than 400,000 clones, just over 85% seen once. Findings and limits, study-wide: Cytomegalovirus-associated status was assigned to 150 or so TCR beta chains. Among TCR sequences, most were rare, though some public TCRs appeared in many donors.

Germline CDR1 and CDR2: KGHSH and LQKENI. CDR3 length equals 15 residues. V was pared by 1 base and J by 5 bases, with 8 bases of the junction left unmatched. The donors were in the approximately 120-subject validation cohort, distinct from the approximately 670-subject first cohort. As to this clone: The target antigen is unknown.

This clonotype was sampled from a woman between 18 and 30 years old in good health and CMV-seronegative. The sample was PBMCs. The genes are TRBV18 and TRBJ2-7; TRBD1 matches at 7 bases. CDR3 residues: CASSPRQGLFNEQYF. CDR3 nucleotides: TGTGCCAGCTCACCACGACAGGGTCTTTTCAACGAGCAGTACTTC.